The 21 T cell receptor beta chains below all came from one sample that was sequenced in a study of T cell responses to AZD1222 COVID-19 vaccine. The data were produced by immunoSEQ multiplex PCR, yet TCRdb's version contains in-frame clones alone and is incomplete. This table holds roughly 100,000 clones, roughly nine tenths found once. Material: peripheral blood, obtained on day 0 of AZD1222 vaccination. The source is an adult in good health.

This clone came up once. The chain links TRBV27 to TRBJ1-1, with a weak D call TRBD1 (5 bases). V lost 8 bases and J 11 bases, leaving 18 bases between the germline ends. CDR3 length: 12 residues. Germline V gene sequence: CDR1 MNHEY, CDR2 SMNVEV (reference sequence). The CDR3 sequence: CASRGPGEAAFF. The CDR3 DNA reads as TGTGCCAGCCGGGGCCCGGGGGAGGCCGCTTTCTTT.

V usage is TRBV28 and J usage is TRBJ2-2, with 9 nucleotides matching TRBD2. After removal of 3 bases from V and 4 bases from J, the junction contained 9 bases not matched to a gene. Looked up from germline, CDR1 is MDHEN and CDR2 is SYDVKM. The CDR3 covers 17 residues. The CDR3 loop is CASSLVFLAGSTGELFF. The CDR3 DNA sequence: TGTGCCAGCAGTTTGGTTTTCCTAGCGGGAAGCACCGGGGAGCTGTTTTTT.

Comment on this clone: Other DNA sequences in this sample translate to the same CDR3. J is TRBJ1-4 and V is TRBV5-1; D not certain. Trimming removed 1 base at V and 0 bases at J, with 4 bases between. The CDR3 is 14 residues long. CDR1 and CDR2 from the germline V gene are SGHRS and YFSETQ. The CDR3 is CASSLTATNEKLFF. CDR3 DNA sequence: TGCGCCAGCAGCTTGACAGCAACTAATGAAAAACTGTTTTTT.

The rearrangement uses TRBV19 and TRBJ1-1, with D maybe TRBD1 (5 bases). The CDR3 covers 12 residues. V was pared by 5 bases and J by 7 bases, with 11 bases between. Germline values: CDR1 LNHDA, CDR2 SQIVND (reference sequence). CDR3 amino acids: CASSPRGGEAFF. CDR3 sequence (DNA): TGTGCCAGTAGTCCCCGGGGGGGTGAAGCTTTCTTT.

V usage is TRBV7-2 and J usage is TRBJ1-5; TRBD1 matches 8 bases. Per germline, CDR1 SGHTA and CDR2 FQGNSA. The CDR3 spans 15 residues. V was pared by 3 bases and J by 4 bases, with 5 bases of the junction left unmatched. CDR3 DNA: TGTGCCAGCAGCTTGGGCGGGACAGGTAATCAGCCCCAGCATTTT. Translated: CASSLGGTGNQPQHF.

The V call is TRBV28, the J call TRBJ1-6; no clear D. The CDR3 covers 13 residues. In germline, CDR1 is MDHEN, CDR2 SYDVKM. V lost 10 bases, J lost 3 bases, and 10 bases lay in between. The CDR3 sequence: CAIKALYNSPLHF. Written as DNA, the CDR3 is TGTGCCATCAAGGCCCTCTATAATTCACCCCTCCACTTT.

V usage is TRBV5-3 and J usage is TRBJ2-4; D gene uncertain. TRBV5-3 is an open reading frame whose function is uncertain. V lost 0 bases, J lost 8 bases, and 15 bases lay in between. The CDR3 length is 15 residues. The CDR3 loop is CARSLGRVKAYIQYF. The CDR3 DNA reads TGTGCCAGAAGCTTGGGTAGGGTCAAGGCATACATTCAGTACTTC.

CDR3 bases: TGTGCCAGTAGTAATCGGGGGGACTGGAAACAAGAGACCCAGTACTTC. It yields the protein CASSNRGDWKQETQYF. The chain employs TRBV19 and TRBJ2-5, with 7 nucleotides matching TRBD2. The V gene's germline CDR1 is LNHDA and CDR2 SQIVND (reference sequence). The CDR3 totals 16 residues. Germline trimming cut 4 bases from V and 2 bases from J; bases unmatched to any gene: 10.

V is TRBV28 and J is TRBJ1-6; the D is unclear. Germline CDR1 is MDHEN and CDR2 is SYDVKM. The CDR3 sequence is 14 residues long. V dropped 5 bases and J dropped 7 bases, with 12 bases sitting between them. The DNA for the CDR3 is TGTGCCAGCAGTGCCCCGCTGGACAATTCACCCCTCCACTTT. It encodes CASSAPLDNSPLHF.

The rearrangement links TRBV24-1 to TRBJ2-7, with 7 bases identical to TRBD1. The germline CDR1 and CDR2 sequences are KGHDR and SFDVKD. Germline trimming cut 1 base from V and 3 bases from J; bases unmatched to any gene: 2. There are 14 residues in the CDR3. CDR3 in amino acids: CATSDFRQGYEQYF. The CDR3 DNA reads TGTGCCACCAGTGATTTCCGACAGGGCTACGAGCAGTACTTC.

The V and J genes are TRBV28 and TRBJ1-5; 11 bases match TRBD1. Per germline, CDR1 MDHEN and CDR2 SYDVKM. V shed 4 bases and J 6 bases; nucleotides not matched to a gene: 8. The CDR3 runs 16 residues. Here the CDR3 DNA reads TGTGCCAGCAGTTCACCTACCGGGACAGGGGGTCAGCCCCAGCATTTT. Translation gives CASSSPTGTGGQPQHF.

Here the CDR3 DNA reads TGTGCCAGCAGTGGGGTTAGTGGGAGCAATCAGCCCCAGCATTTT. It codes for CASSGVSGSNQPQHF. The rearrangement links TRBV2 to TRBJ1-5; D call uncertain. The CDR3 totals 15 residues. Germline V gene sequence: CDR1 SNHLY, CDR2 FYNNEI. The V end was cut by 4 bases, the J end by 1 base, with 11 bases between.

DNA for the CDR3: TGTGCCAGCAGTTCGGGCACTGAAGCTTTCTTT. Translated: CASSSGTEAFF. The chain is built from TRBV2 and TRBJ1-1; no definite D call. Germline CDR1 SNHLY, CDR2 FYNNEI. CDR3 length: 11 residues. With 5 bases removed from V and 4 bases from J, the gap between germline ends came to 5 bases.

V is TRBV10-3 and J is TRBJ2-2, with D possibly called TRBD1 or TRBD2 (5 bases each). Germline CDR1 reads ENHRY; CDR2 reads SYGVKD. The length of the CDR3 is 13 residues. Trimming removed 11 bases at V and 10 bases at J, with 20 bases between. CDR3 sequence reads: CAPRGSWPEELFF. For the CDR3, the DNA is TGTGCCCCGAGGGGTAGCTGGCCAGAGGAGCTGTTTTTT.

The rearrangement links TRBV28 to TRBJ2-7, with 8 bases aligning to TRBD1. From germline, CDR1 is MDHEN and CDR2 SYDVKM. V was pared by 7 bases and J by 2 bases, with 7 bases of the junction left unmatched. The length of the CDR3 is 14 residues. CDR3 region: CASTPGQVTYEQYF. CDR3 nucleotides: TGTGCCAGCACCCCGGGACAGGTAACCTACGAGCAGTACTTC.

V gene TRBV28 combines with J gene TRBJ2-3, with 10 bases identical to TRBD2. This CDR3 has 16 residues. CDR1 is MDHEN, CDR2 SYDVKM, per germline. With 5 bases clipped from V and 3 bases from J, the junction kept 8 bases outside the gene matches. CDR3 sequence: CASSALAGVSTDTQYF. In nucleotides, the CDR3 is TGTGCCAGCAGTGCCCTAGCGGGAGTTTCGACAGATACGCAGTATTTT.

The table lists this clone with a count of one. In DNA form, the CDR3 reads TGTGCCAGCAGCCTCCGGACGAGGGGGGCCGAGCAGTACTTC. This gives the protein CASSLRTRGAEQYF. J is TRBJ2-7 and V is TRBV3-1 (or the pseudogene TRBV3-2), with D tentatively TRBD1 or TRBD2 (6 bases each). The CDR3 is 14 residues long. The V end was cut by 4 bases, the J end by 6 bases, with 16 bases between. Germline CDR1 LGHDT, CDR2 YNNKEL (reference sequence).

The chain uses TRBV28 and TRBJ1-1; no clear D gene. Germline V CDR1 and CDR2: MDHEN, SYDVKM. The CDR3 is made up of 12 amino acids. The CDR3 bases are TGTGTATCTACCGGCATGAACACTGAAGCTTTCTTT. Translation gives CVSTGMNTEAFF.

The CDR3 here is CASSSAGQESPLHF. Here the CDR3 DNA reads TGTGCCAGCAGTTCCGCCGGACAGGAGTCACCCCTCCACTTT. V and J are TRBV6-5 and TRBJ1-6; TRBD1 matches at 7 bases. Germline V gene data show CDR1 as MNHEY and CDR2 as SVGAGI. This CDR3 has 14 residues. Trimming removed 4 bases from V and 10 bases from J; junction bases left unmatched: 7.

The genes are TRBV2 and TRBJ2-7, with 12 bases identical to TRBD2. Trimming at V came to 1 base and at J to 7 bases, leaving 8 bases not matched to a gene. The CDR3 runs to 16 residues. From germline, CDR1 is SNHLY and CDR2 FYNNEI. As DNA, the CDR3 is TGTGCCAGCAGTGAAGGGGCTAGCGGGAGGGCCGGAGAGCAGTACTTC. This translates into CASSEGASGRAGEQYF. The full variable domain, in which reference TRBV2 and TRBJ2-7 provide the parts outside the CDR3, is EPEVTQTPSHQVTQMGQEVILRCVPISNHLYFYWYRQILGQKVEFLVSFYNNEISEKSEIFDDQFSVERPDGSNFTLKIRSTKLEDSAMYFCASSEGASGRAGEQYFGPGTRLTVT.

The chain combines TRBV11-1 with TRBJ1-1; 9 bases are shared with TRBD1. CDR1 and CDR2 from the germline V gene are SGHAT and FQDESV (reference sequence). The CDR3 totals 16 residues. V lost 5 bases and J lost 5; bases outside the gene matches: 12. This CDR3 is CASSPGQGRWKTEAFF. Written as DNA, the CDR3 is TGTGCCAGCAGCCCCGGACAGGGGAGGTGGAAGACTGAAGCTTTCTTT. The full variable domain, rest sourced from reference TRBV11-1 and TRBJ1-1, is EAEVAQSPRYKITEKSQAVAFWCDPISGHATLYWYRQILGQGPELLVQFQDESVVDDSQLPKDRFSAERLKGVDSTLKIQPAELGDSAMYLCASSPGQGRWKTEAFFGQGTRLTVV.